Shown below are 19 T cell receptor gamma chains from a single sample sequenced in a study of gammadelta T cells in human blood. TCRdb redid the clone calls on the RT-PCR reads with CATT. The sample holds 95 to 150 gamma-chain clones, nearly 6.5% seen once. The specimen sequenced was Vgamma9Vdelta2 gamma-delta T cells from infant blood. The receptors stem from a human donor.

This clone was counted between two and nine times. This DNA's translation differs at residue 3 from TCRdb's protein, which comes from a much larger clone; a read error is likely, and the protein shown is translated from the DNA. The J gene is TRGJP1, the V gene TRGV4. CDR3 length: 15 amino acids. In germline, CDR1 is EGSTGY, CDR2 YDSYTSSV. As DNA, the CDR3 is TGTGCCGCCTGGGATGGTTATACCACTGGTTGGTTCAAGATATTT. It is translated as CAAWDGYTTGWFKIF.

A word on this clone: TCRdb has a much larger clone's protein, which differs at residue 5 from the translation of this DNA, likely because of a read error; what is shown is the protein translated from the DNA. The J gene is TRGJP, the V gene TRGV9. Germline V CDR1 and CDR2: GITISATS, ISYDGTV (reference sequence). The CDR3 runs 17 residues. CDR3: CALWQVFQELGKKIKVF. In DNA form, the CDR3 reads TGTGCCTTGTGGCAGGTATTCCAAGAGTTGGGCAAAAAAATCAAGGTATTT.

This clone was observed a handful of times. TCRdb's protein for this DNA is that of a much larger clone and differs from the translation at residue 4, likely a read error; the protein shown is the DNA translation. The V gene is TRGV10, the J gene TRGJP1. TRGV10 is annotated as an ORF whose role is uncertain. V shed 9 bases and J 0 bases; nucleotides not matched to a gene: 5. CDR3 length equals 14 residues. The DNA of the CDR3 is TGTGCTGCGTGTGATTATACCACTGGTTGGTTCAAGATATTT. Translating it yields CAACDYTTGWFKIF.

This clone is classed as hyperexpanded. The rearrangement links TRGV10 to TRGJ1 or TRGJ2. TRGV10 is placed among ORFs of uncertain function. The junction had 1 base not matched to a gene; V was cut back by 8 bases and J by 5 bases. The CDR3 consists of 10 residues. CDR3 nucleotide sequence: TGTGCTGCGTGGGATTATAAGAAACTCTTT. Translating gives CAAWDYKKLF.

J is TRGJ1 or TRGJ2 and V is TRGV4. The J gene, missing from TCRdb, was assigned here through DNA to germline matching. The CDR3 is 12 amino acids. J lost 7 bases, V lost 1 base, and 4 bases had no gene match. Germline V CDR1 and CDR2: EGSTGY, YDSYTSSV. The DNA for the CDR3 is TGTGCCACCTGGGATGGTTACTATAAGAAACTCTTT. Protein sequence: CATWDGYYKKLF.

Relative to its sample, this clone is hyperexpanded. The rearrangement joins TRGV9 to TRGJP. Germline CDR1 is GITISATS and CDR2 is ISYDGTV (reference sequence). Unmatched junction bases numbered 2, after V lost 2 bases and J lost 4 bases. This CDR3 contains 16 residues. The CDR3 DNA reads as TGTGCCTTGTGGGAGGGACAAGAGTTGGGCAAAAAAATCAAGGTATTT. It yields the protein CALWEGQELGKKIKVF.

There are a few counts of this clone. TCRdb attributes to this sequence the protein of a much larger clone, which differs from the DNA translation at residue 12; a read error is likely, and the protein displayed is translated from the DNA. The chain carries TRGV10 and TRGJP1. TRGV10 is an open reading frame whose function is uncertain. The CDR3 is made up of 14 amino acids. The CDR3 coding sequence is TGTGCTGCGTGGGATTATACCACTGGTTGGTTCGAGATATTT. This encodes CAAWDYTTGWFEIF.

The V gene lacks a call, and TRGJP2 is the J gene. This CDR3 region has 15 residues. For the CDR3, the DNA is TGTGCCACCTGGGACAGCCTTAGTAGTGATTGGATCAAGACGTTT. Its translation is CATWDSLSSDWIKTF.

This clone appeared a few times. TCRdb's listed protein matches a much larger clone and diverges from this DNA's translation at residue 2, likely through a read error; the protein shown comes from the DNA. This sequence joins TRGV9 and TRGJP. No J segment appears in TCRdb, so it was assigned here by matching the sequence to germline. Germline loops: CDR1 GITISATS, CDR2 ISYDGTV (reference sequence). The CDR3 runs to 17 residues. In nucleotides, the CDR3 is TGTACCTTGTGGGAGGTATTCCAAGAGTTGGGCAAAAAAATCAAGGTATTT. This encodes CTLWEVFQELGKKIKVF.

This clone was seen a few times. TCRdb shows a much larger clone's protein in place of this DNA's translation, and the two differ at residue 6, likely through a read error; the protein shown is translated from the DNA. The chain uses TRGV9 and TRGJP. This CDR3 has 16 residues. CDR1 and CDR2 (germline): GITISATS, ISYDGTV (reference sequence). V shed 2 bases and J 8 bases; nucleotides not matched to a gene: 6. CDR3 protein: CALWEELKLGKKIKVF. CDR3 nucleotides: TGTGCCTTGTGGGAGGAGCTCAAGTTGGGCAAAAAAATCAAGGTATTT.

This clone was counted a few times. The mismatch at residue 10 between this DNA's translation and the TCRdb protein of a much larger clone likely reflects a read error; the protein shown is translated from the DNA. The V gene is TRGV9, the J gene TRGJP. The CDR3 has 16 residues. Per the germline V gene, CDR1 is GITISATS and CDR2 is ISYDGTV (reference sequence). CDR3: CALWEVQELDKKIKVF. In DNA form, the CDR3 reads TGTGCCTTGTGGGAGGTGCAAGAGTTGGACAAAAAAATCAAGGTATTT.

This clone is hyperexpanded in the sample. V usage is TRGV3 and J usage is TRGJ1 or TRGJ2. The V gene's germline CDR1 is VTNTFY and CDR2 YDVSTARD (reference sequence). The trim removed 4 bases at V and 3 bases at J, leaving 0 bases unmatched. The CDR3 length is 11 residues. CDR3 in amino acids: CATWDYYKKLF. The DNA for the CDR3 is TGTGCCACCTGGGATTATTATAAGAAACTCTTT.

Comments on this clone: This likely traces to a read error, being one base from a far larger clone. At the DNA level, this CDR3 is encoded by other sequences in the same sample as well. This chain joins TRGV9 and TRGJP. There are 18 residues in the CDR3. The germline V gene encodes CDR1 GITISATS and CDR2 ISYDGTV (reference sequence). CDR3 bases: TGTGCCTTATGGGAGGCGCCGACTTTGGAGTTGGGCAAAAAAATCAAGGTATTT. It specifies CALWEAPTLELGKKIKVF.

Regarding this clone: Translating this DNA gives a protein that differs at residue 3 from the TCRdb one, which belongs to a much larger clone; a read error is likely, and the protein shown is this translation. The chain carries TRGV9 and TRGJP. Germline V gene data show CDR1 as GITISATS and CDR2 as ISYDGTV (reference sequence). CDR3 size: 16 residues. This chain's CDR3 is CAMWEGQELGKKIKVF. In DNA, the CDR3 is TGTGCCATGTGGGAGGGACAAGAGTTGGGCAAAAAAATCAAGGTATTT.

The gene calls are TRGV8 and TRGJP2. TCRdb lists no J gene, so it was determined here by aligning the DNA to germline. Germline CDR1 is VENAVY and CDR2 is YDSYNSRV. CDR3 length equals 15 residues. The trim removed 4 bases at V and 0 bases at J, leaving 5 bases unmatched. The CDR3 loop is CATWEFYSSDWIKTF. For the CDR3, the DNA is TGTGCCACCTGGGAGTTTTATAGTAGTGATTGGATCAAGACGTTT.

A few counts support this clone. The TCRdb record carries a much larger clone's protein, which differs from this DNA's translation at residue 7; a read error is the likely cause, and the protein listed here is the DNA translation. The rearrangement links TRGV9 to TRGJ1 or TRGJ2. The germline V gene has CDR1 GITISATS and CDR2 ISYDGTV (reference sequence). The CDR3 runs to 11 residues. Germline trimming cut 6 bases from V and 8 bases from J; bases unmatched to any gene: 7. Here the CDR3 DNA reads TGTGCCTTGTGGAAGGGGGATAAGAAACTCTTT. Translation: CALWKGDKKLF.

This clone is classed as large. A far larger clone is one base from this, pointing to a likely read error. The chain combines TRGV9 with TRGJP. The CDR3 consists of 16 residues. The V and J ends lost 0 bases and 5 bases, in that order; junction bases with no gene match: 1. From germline, CDR1 is GITISATS and CDR2 ISYDGTV (reference sequence). The chain's CDR3 is CALWEVEELGKKIKVF. The CDR3 DNA reads as TGTGCCTTGTGGGAGGTGGAAGAGTTGGGCAAAAAAATCAAGGTATTT.

The V gene is TRGV10, the J gene TRGJP1. The J gene is not listed in TCRdb, so it was assigned here from a DNA match to germline. TRGV10 is noted as an ORF with a role that remains uncertain. The CDR3 sequence is 13 residues long. The ends lost 8 bases at V and 8 bases at J; junction bases unmatched: 9. The CDR3 reads CAAWDHSGWFKIF. The CDR3 DNA follows: TGTGCTGCGTGGGATCATTCGGGTTGGTTCAAGATATTT.

This clone was recorded a few times. TCRdb assigns this DNA the protein of a much larger clone, which departs from its translation at residue 8; this likely reflects a read error, and the protein shown comes from translating the DNA. The chain couples TRGV10 to TRGJP1. TRGV10 is annotated as an ORF whose role is uncertain. The CDR3 is 14 amino acids. CDR3 DNA sequence: TGTGCTGCGTGGGATTATACCCCTGGTTGGTTCAAGATATTT. It specifies CAAWDYTPGWFKIF.